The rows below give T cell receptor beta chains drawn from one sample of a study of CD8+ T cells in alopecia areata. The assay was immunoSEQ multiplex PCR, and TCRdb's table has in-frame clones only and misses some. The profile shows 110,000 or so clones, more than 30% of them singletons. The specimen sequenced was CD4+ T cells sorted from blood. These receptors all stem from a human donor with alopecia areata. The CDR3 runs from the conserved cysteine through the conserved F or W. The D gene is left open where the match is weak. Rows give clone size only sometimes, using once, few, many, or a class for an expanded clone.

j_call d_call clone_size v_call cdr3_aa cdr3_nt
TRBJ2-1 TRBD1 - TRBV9 CASRGSGGNEQFF TGTGCCAGCAGGGGATCAGGGGGCAATGAGCAGTTCTTC
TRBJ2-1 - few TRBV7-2 CASSSWPDAFF TGTGCCAGCAGCTCATGGCCAGATGCGTTCTTC
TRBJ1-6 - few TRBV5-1 CASSLEDRSASPLHF TGCGCCAGCAGCTTGGAGGACAGATCGGCTTCACCCCTCCACTTT
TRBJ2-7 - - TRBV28 CASSYAPSGRIF TGTGCCAGCAGTTACGCCCCCAGCGGGCGGATCTTC
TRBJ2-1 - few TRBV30 CAWSVRWDEQFF TGTGCCTGGAGTGTACGATGGGATGAGCAGTTCTTC
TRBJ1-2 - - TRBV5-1 CASSLDGYGYTF TGCGCCAGCAGCTTGGATGGCTATGGCTACACCTTC
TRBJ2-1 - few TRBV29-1 CSVFYWEYEQFF TGCAGCGTGTTTTATTGGGAGTATGAGCAGTTCTTC
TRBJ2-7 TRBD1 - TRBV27 CASTPAGGISYEQYF TGTGCCAGCACCCCGGCAGGGGGCATTTCCTACGAGCAGTACTTC
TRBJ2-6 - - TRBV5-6 CASSYGNSRSGANVLTF TGTGCCAGCAGCTACGGTAATTCTAGATCTGGGGCCAACGTCCTGACTTTC
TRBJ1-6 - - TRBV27 CASSFRDLGNSPLHF TGTGCCAGCAGTTTCCGGGACCTGGGGAATTCACCCCTCCACTTT
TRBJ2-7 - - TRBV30 CAWSVDSLGSLEQYF TGTGCCTGGAGTGTAGACAGCCTCGGGTCGCTCGAGCAGTACTTC
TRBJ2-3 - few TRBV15 CATSVRHDSTDTQYF TGTGCCACCAGCGTCCGACACGACTCCACAGATACGCAGTATTTT
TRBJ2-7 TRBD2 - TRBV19 CASSISPTSGFYEQYF TGTGCCAGTAGTATTTCGCCGACTAGCGGGTTCTACGAGCAGTACTTC
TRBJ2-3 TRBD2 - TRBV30 CAWEREGSTQYF TGTGCCTGGGAGCGGGAGGGGAGTACGCAGTATTTT
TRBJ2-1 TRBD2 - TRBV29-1 CSVDSSGVRTYNEQFF TGCAGCGTTGATTCTAGCGGGGTGAGGACCTACAATGAGCAGTTCTTC
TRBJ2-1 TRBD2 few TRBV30 CAWRPSGRRNEQFF TGTGCCTGGAGACCAAGCGGGAGAAGGAATGAGCAGTTCTTC
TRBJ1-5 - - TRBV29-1 CSVVLGLGQPQHF TGCAGCGTTGTTTTGGGGCTGGGCCAGCCCCAGCATTTT
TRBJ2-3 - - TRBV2 CASIQERASTDTQYF TGTGCCAGCATCCAAGAGCGGGCTAGCACAGATACGCAGTATTTT
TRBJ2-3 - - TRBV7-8 CASSLPSIGREPDTQYF TGTGCCAGCAGCTTACCCTCGATCGGACGGGAGCCAGATACGCAGTATTTT
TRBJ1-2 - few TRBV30 CAWSPGGSF TGTGCCTGGAGTCCTGGGGGCAGTTTC
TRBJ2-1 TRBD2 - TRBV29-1 CSVAGLAGSYNEQFF TGCAGCGTCGCAGGACTAGCGGGCTCCTACAATGAGCAGTTCTTC
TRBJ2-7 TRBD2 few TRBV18 CASSGSAGGPSEQYF TGTGCCAGCTCTGGGTCGGCGGGAGGGCCGAGCGAGCAGTACTTC
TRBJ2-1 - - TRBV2 CASDSSYNEQFF TGTGCCAGCGATAGCTCCTACAATGAGCAGTTCTTC
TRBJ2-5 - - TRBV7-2 CASSSNWGGPTETQYF TGTGCCAGCAGCTCGAACTGGGGGGGGCCTACAGAGACCCAGTACTTC
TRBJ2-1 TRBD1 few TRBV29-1 CRAFTGGNEQFF TGCAGGGCATTCACAGGGGGCAATGAGCAGTTCTTC